This is a list of T cell receptor beta chains from one sample in a study of shared clonotypes between healthy human individuals. Only in-frame clones appear in the TCRdb table, and some are missing; sequencing was by immunoSEQ multiplex PCR. The sample lists about 530,000 clones, 90% to 97% occurring once. What was sequenced was naive CD4+ T cells sorted from blood. These receptors were obtained from a woman aged 25 to 39 in good health. The CDR3 runs from the conserved cysteine through the conserved F or W. The order of the fields is J gene, D gene, V gene, clone size, CDR3 protein, CDR3 DNA. D genes are given only for firm matches. Clone size is stated in some rows and not others, as once, few, many or a class when expanded.

>TRBJ2-1|NA|TRBV18|NA
CASSPLSPTGGLFF
TGTGCCAGCTCACCACTTTCCCCAACGGGCGGGTTGTTCTTC
>TRBJ1-1|NA|TRBV27|NA
CASSSPSGPQNTEAFF
TGTGCCAGCAGTTCCCCCTCCGGACCGCAGAACACTGAAGCTTTCTTT
>TRBJ2-7|NA|TRBV18|NA
CATAGGQTYEQYF
TGTGCCACCGCTGGGGGCCAGACCTACGAGCAGTACTTC
>TRBJ1-3|NA|TRBV27|NA
CASSLTDGNTIYF
TGTGCCAGCAGTTTGACGGATGGAAACACCATATATTTT
>TRBJ2-5|TRBD1|TRBV28|NA
CASSLGRGLEETQYF
TGTGCCAGCAGTTTAGGCAGGGGGCTTGAGGAGACCCAGTACTTC
>TRBJ2-2|TRBD2|TRBV9|once
CASSVTSGRTGELFF
TGTGCCAGCAGCGTCACTAGCGGGAGGACCGGGGAGCTGTTTTTT
>TRBJ1-1|NA|TRBV27|NA
CASSFGGWNAEAFF
TGTGCCAGCAGTTTCGGAGGCTGGAACGCTGAAGCTTTCTTT
>TRBJ2-7|TRBD2|TRBV5-4|NA
CASSLGSSGRSEQYF
TGTGCCAGCAGCTTGGGGTCTAGCGGGAGGAGCGAGCAGTACTTC
>TRBJ1-2|TRBD1|TRBV18|NA
CASSPLGGLDYGYTF
TGTGCCAGCTCACCCCTAGGGGGCTTAGACTATGGCTACACCTTC
>TRBJ1-1|NA|TRBV10-3|NA
CASKTTPGEAFF
TGTGCCTCAAAAACCACCCCCGGGGAAGCTTTCTTT
>TRBJ2-7|TRBD2|TRBV5-1|few
CASSLGGGSSYEQYF
TGCGCCAGCAGCTTGGGGGGAGGGAGCTCCTACGAGCAGTACTTC
>TRBJ2-3|TRBD2|TRBV11-2|NA
CASRHSGSGDTQYF
TGTGCCAGCAGACATAGCGGGAGCGGGGATACGCAGTATTTT
>TRBJ1-4|NA|TRBV5-1|NA
CASSGRANEKLFF
TGCGCCAGCAGCGGTCGAGCTAATGAAAAACTGTTTTTT
>TRBJ2-6|NA|TRBV5-8|NA
CASSFSADSGANVLTF
TGTGCCAGCAGCTTTTCGGCAGACTCTGGGGCCAACGTCCTGACTTTC
>TRBJ2-7|TRBD2|TRBV27|NA
CATRLAGTYEQYF
TGTGCCACCCGACTAGCGGGCACCTACGAGCAGTACTTC
>TRBJ1-3|NA|TRBV5-4|NA
CASSFDSGNTIYF
TGTGCCAGCAGCTTCGATTCTGGAAACACCATATATTTT
>TRBJ2-5|TRBD1|TRBV2|NA
CASNGQVEETQYF
TGTGCCAGCAACGGACAGGTAGAAGAGACCCAGTACTTC
>TRBJ1-5|NA|TRBV5-1|NA
CASSFLGQDQPQHF
TGCGCCAGCAGCTTTTTGGGGCAAGATCAGCCCCAGCATTTT
>TRBJ2-7|TRBD2|TRBV7-3|NA
CASSLLAGSPYEQYF
TGTGCCAGCAGCCTTCTAGCGGGCTCCCCCTACGAGCAGTACTTC
>TRBJ2-7|NA|TRBV5-6|NA
CASSLGRDTNTWETYEQYF
TGTGCCAGCAGCTTGGGCCGGGATACGAACACATGGGAGACCTACGAGCAGTACTTC
>TRBJ2-7|TRBD2|TRBV6-1|NA
CASSEAPSGRGREQYF
TGTGCCAGCAGTGAAGCTCCTAGCGGGAGGGGTCGCGAGCAGTACTTC
>TRBJ2-7|TRBD1|TRBV18|NA
CASSHPGQGTYEQYF
TGTGCCAGCTCACATCCGGGACAGGGGACCTACGAGCAGTACTTC
>TRBJ2-3|NA|TRBV19|NA
CATQGGAGLTDTQYF
TGTGCCACCCAGGGGGGAGCGGGCTTGACAGATACGCAGTATTTT
>TRBJ2-7|NA|TRBV7-6|NA
CASSRGTGEGYEQYF
TGTGCCAGCAGCCGGGGTACAGGGGAGGGCTACGAGCAGTACTTC
>TRBJ2-3|NA|TRBV18|NA
CASSSSTGSTDTQYF
TGTGCCAGCTCATCCTCGACGGGTAGCACAGATACGCAGTATTTT
>TRBJ2-3|TRBD2|TRBV19|once
CASSTSGRADTQYF
TGTGCCAGTAGTACTAGCGGGAGGGCAGATACGCAGTATTTT
>TRBJ2-5|NA|TRBV25-1|NA
CASSDSGSLETQYF
TGTGCCAGCAGTGATTCAGGGTCTTTAGAGACCCAGTACTTC
>TRBJ2-1|NA|TRBV10-2|NA
CASLAVLGDGQFF
TGCGCCAGCCTTGCGGTACTAGGAGATGGGCAGTTCTTC
>TRBJ2-7|NA|TRBV27|NA
CASRPTAWGQYF
TGTGCCAGCAGGCCGACGGCGTGGGGGCAGTACTTC
>TRBJ2-5|NA|TRBV5-1|NA
CASSLLGATGQETQYF
TGCGCCAGCAGCTTGCTGGGGGCTACTGGCCAAGAGACCCAGTACTTC
>TRBJ2-1|TRBD2|TRBV4-2|NA
CASSEEREIYNEQFF
TGTGCCAGCAGCGAAGAGCGGGAGATCTACAATGAGCAGTTCTTC
>TRBJ2-1|TRBD2|TRBV7-6|NA
CASSRGLAGQYNEQFF
TGTGCCAGCAGCAGAGGACTAGCGGGACAGTACAATGAGCAGTTCTTC
>TRBJ1-5|NA|TRBV6-1|NA
CASNLQGTNQPQHF
TGTGCCAGCAACCTACAGGGTACCAATCAGCCCCAGCATTTT
>TRBJ1-2|NA|TRBV28|NA
CASSANGGLGYTF
TGTGCCAGCAGTGCTAACGGGGGGCTTGGCTACACCTTC
>TRBJ1-1|NA|TRBV5-4|NA
CASSLEGGKRLEAFF
TGTGCCAGCAGCTTGGAGGGCGGGAAAAGGTTGGAAGCTTTCTTT
>TRBJ2-5|NA|TRBV14|NA
CANLNKSPRETQYF
TGTGCCAACCTAAACAAATCCCCCCGGGAGACCCAGTACTTC
>TRBJ2-7|TRBD1|TRBV7-9|NA
CASSVHRGIISEQYF
TGTGCCAGCAGCGTACACAGGGGAATAATCAGCGAGCAGTACTTC